The 12 T cell receptor beta chains reported below all come from one sample, sequenced in a study of T-cell memory formation after mild COVID-19. TCRdb reanalysed the 5' RACE reads using MiXCR and keeps one entry per CDR3 protein. The table includes about 350,000 distinct CDR3 sequences, roughly an eighth detected once. Sequenced material: PBMCs or a T cell subset sorted from them (not recorded which). The receptors were gathered from a man aged 18 to 35 who had mild COVID-19 (a few samples of this study predate the infection). Cell type and time point are not known.

The rearrangement joins TRBV7-9 to TRBJ1-1; TRBD1 matches 9 bases. V shed 5 bases and J 6 bases; nucleotides not matched to a gene: 7. The germline V gene has CDR1 SEHNR and CDR2 FQNEAQ (reference sequence). This CDR3 comprises 14 residues. The CDR3: CASSLTGGGPEAFF. CDR3 nucleotides: TGTGCCAGCAGCCTCACAGGGGGCGGACCTGAAGCTTTCTTT.

This clonotype was detected only a few times. The V and J genes are TRBV7-2 and TRBJ2-5; TRBD1 matches at 9 bases. The CDR3 covers 15 residues. From germline, CDR1 is SGHTA and CDR2 FQGNSA. With V trimmed by 7 bases and J by 1 base, 7 bases remained unmatched. CDR3 sequence (DNA): TGTGCCAGCAACGTACAGGGGGCGACCCAAGAGACCCAGTACTTC. Its protein product is CASNVQGATQETQYF.

The V gene is TRBV5-5, the J gene TRBJ2-2; maybe TRBD2 (6 bases). The CDR3 has 16 residues. The germline V gene has CDR1 SGHKS and CDR2 YYEKEE (reference sequence). V shed 7 bases and J shed 3 bases, with 19 bases lying between them. Written as DNA, the CDR3 is TGTGCCAGCTCCGGAATTGGGGGGACGGACACCGGGGAGCTGTTTTTT. Its translation: CASSGIGGTDTGELFF.

This clonotype has just a few counts. The V gene is TRBV10-3, the J gene TRBJ2-5; 10 positions agree with TRBD1. The V segment lost 3 bases and the J segment 3 bases; nucleotides outside the gene matches: 4. The CDR3 sequence is 15 residues long. Germline CDR1 and CDR2: ENHRY and SYGVKD. The DNA of the CDR3 is TGTGCCATCAGTGATTTGGACAGGGGGGAAGAGACCCAGTACTTC. This encodes CAISDLDRGEETQYF.

The chain recombines TRBV15 with TRBJ2-2; 12 positions match TRBD2. Per the germline V gene, CDR1 is LNHNV and CDR2 is YYDKDF (reference sequence). With 2 bases clipped from V and 5 bases from J, the junction kept 9 bases outside the gene matches. The CDR3 sequence is 18 residues long. The CDR3 loop is CATSRSTSGGGRTGELFF. CDR3 nucleotide sequence: TGTGCCACCAGCAGATCGACTAGCGGGGGAGGAAGGACCGGGGAGCTGTTTTTT.

This clonotype has at least ten counts. DNA for the CDR3: TGTGCCAGCAGCCCGCCGGGACAGGGAGTTTACATTCAGTACTTC. Protein sequence: CASSPPGQGVYIQYF. This rearrangement joins TRBV7-9 to TRBJ2-4; 9 bases map to TRBD1. J was trimmed by 8 bases and V by 5 bases; bases with no gene match: 10. This CDR3 has 15 amino acids. In germline, CDR1 is SEHNR, CDR2 FQNEAQ (reference sequence).

This clonotype was recorded once. The CDR3 reads CASSVFGNTEAFF. The CDR3 DNA is TGTGCCAGCAGCGTATTCGGGAACACTGAAGCTTTCTTT. The rearrangement joins TRBV9 to TRBJ1-1; D is unresolved. CDR3 size: 13 residues. The germline gives CDR1 SGDLS, CDR2 YYNGEE. The V end was cut by 1 base, the J end by 1 base, with 5 bases between.

This clonotype has only a few counts. The chain recombines TRBV5-1 with TRBJ1-3, with 9 bases lining up with TRBD1. The CDR3 extends over 15 amino acids. V was pared by 4 bases and J by 4 bases, with 6 bases of the junction left unmatched. Germline V lookup: CDR1 SGHRS, CDR2 YFSETQ. CDR3 residues: CASSPGQGEGNTIYF. The CDR3 DNA reads as TGCGCCAGCAGCCCGGGACAGGGTGAAGGAAACACCATATATTTT. Supplemented by reference TRBV5-1 and TRBJ1-3, the full variable domain reads KAGVTQTPRYLIKTRGQQVTLSCSPISGHRSVSWYQQTPGQGLQFLFEYFSETQRNKGNFPGRFSGRQFSNSRSEMNVSTLELGDSALYLCASSPGQGEGNTIYFGEGSWLTVV.

The chain carries TRBV10-3 and TRBJ1-5; TRBD1 might be the D (6 bases). Germline V CDR1 and CDR2: ENHRY, SYGVKD. This CDR3 region has 12 residues. V shed 6 bases and J shed 11 bases, with 14 bases lying between them. CDR3 DNA sequence: TGTGCCATCAGCCCTACAGGGTGGGCCCAGCATTTT. Residues: CAISPTGWAQHF.

This clonotype was detected ten times or more. The chain uses TRBV6-6 and TRBJ1-4, with D perhaps TRBD1 (5 bases). The CDR3 runs 14 residues. The V end lost 7 bases, the J end lost 11 bases, and 20 bases lay between the germline ends. Per germline, CDR1 MNHNY and CDR2 SVGAGI (reference sequence). The CDR3, as DNA: TGTGCCAGCACCACCAGTTGGGGGGAGGTCAAACTGTTTTTT. It codes for CASTTSWGEVKLFF.

J is TRBJ2-2 and V is TRBV7-9; a possible D gene is TRBD1 (6 bases). The V gene's germline CDR1 is SEHNR and CDR2 FQNEAQ (reference sequence). The CDR3 has 15 residues. Trimming stripped 5 bases from V and 1 base from J, with 11 bases between. The CDR3 loop is CASSAGTMNTGELFF. The CDR3, as DNA: TGTGCCAGCAGCGCCGGGACAATGAACACCGGGGAGCTGTTTTTT. Full variable domain (remainder filled in from reference TRBV7-9 and TRBJ2-2): DTGVSQNPRHKITKRGQNVTFRCDPISEHNRLYWYRQTLGQGPEFLTYFQNEAQLEKSRLLSDRFSAERPKGSFSTLEIQRTEQGDSAMYLCASSAGTMNTGELFFGEGSRLTVL.

This sequence joins TRBV5-5 and TRBJ2-3; 7 positions match TRBD2. CDR3 length equals 14 residues. Trimming removed 2 bases from V and 4 bases from J; junction bases left unmatched: 4. From germline, CDR1 is SGHKS and CDR2 YYEKEE (reference sequence). The CDR3 sequence: CASSFGDYSDTQYF. For the CDR3, the DNA is TGTGCCAGCAGCTTCGGGGACTACTCAGATACGCAGTATTTT. Full variable domain (remainder filled in from reference TRBV5-5 and TRBJ2-3): DAGVTQSPTHLIKTRGQQVTLRCSPISGHKSVSWYQQVLGQGPQFIFQYYEKEERGRGNFPDRFSARQFPNYSSELNVNALLLGDSALYLCASSFGDYSDTQYFGPGTRLTVL.